Listed below are T cell receptor beta chains from one sample, sequenced in a study of identifying expanded T cells in peripheral blood. Data came from immunoSEQ multiplex PCR; TCRdb stores just in-frame clones and leaves some out. The sample holds about 94,000 clones, over 75% seen once. Material for sequencing was blood. These TCRs come from a person aged 18-70 years in good health. Both conserved end residues are part of each CDR3. A D gene is named only where the DNA matches it firmly. Some rows have no size entry. The others give once, few or many, or a class for an expanded clone.

- 15 TRBJ2-1 TRBD2 TRBV7-2 TGTGCCAGCAGCGCCCCGACTAGCGGGAGAGATGAGCAGTTCTTC CASSAPTSGRDEQFF
- 18 TRBJ1-2 TRBD1 TRBV19 TGTGCCAGTAGTATCAGGATGAGGACAGGGCTCTCTAACTATGGCTACACCTTC CASSIRMRTGLSNYGYTF
once 15 TRBJ1-4 TRBD1 TRBV7-9 TGTGCCAGCAGCTTAGGGGACAGGGATGGAGAAAAACTGTTTTTT CASSLGDRDGEKLFF
few 14 TRBJ1-6 - TRBV2 TGTGCCAGCAGTTCAACAGGTTTTGATTCACCCCTCCACTTT CASSSTGFDSPLHF
- 14 TRBJ2-1 - TRBV5-1 TGCGCCAGCCAGGCGTCTAGCGAGTACAATGAGCAGTTCTTC CASQASSEYNEQFF
- 15 TRBJ2-2 TRBD1 TRBV6-5 TGTGCCAGCAGTTACGAGACAGGGGTCACCGGGGAGCTGTTTTTT CASSYETGVTGELFF
- 11 TRBJ2-7 - TRBV25-1 TGTGCCATACCCATATACTACGAGCAGTACTTC CAIPIYYEQYF
few 13 TRBJ2-1 TRBD1 TRBV12-5 TGTGCTAGTGGTTTGGCTACAGGGGGTTTGCAGTTCTTC CASGLATGGLQFF
- 13 TRBJ2-1 TRBD2 TRBV19 TGTGCCAGTCGGACTAGCGGGAGTGTAGAGCAGTTCTTC CASRTSGSVEQFF
- 13 TRBJ1-3 - TRBV30 TGTGCCTGGGGCAGGGCCTCTGGAAACACCATATATTTT CAWGRASGNTIYF
- 16 TRBJ1-3 TRBD1 TRBV4-2 TGTGCCAGCAGCCAAGCCCAGGGGGCGAGTGGAAACACCATATATTTT CASSQAQGASGNTIYF
- 11 TRBJ2-5 - TRBV6-6 TGTGCCAGCAGTTACCAAGAGACCCAGTACTTC CASSYQETQYF
- 12 TRBJ2-7 - TRBV10-3 TGTGCCATCAGTGGGGGGGGGCACGAGCAGTACTTC CAISGGGHEQYF
- 14 TRBJ1-4 - TRBV7-9 TGTGCCAGCAGCTTAAAGGCCGGCGAGGGAAAACTGTTTTTT CASSLKAGEGKLFF
- 11 TRBJ2-3 - TRBV27 TGTGCCAGCAGACTTTTGGATACGCAGTATTTT CASRLLDTQYF
- 13 TRBJ2-7 - TRBV6-6 TGTGCCAGCAGCATAATACCGGGGTACGAGCAGTACTTC CASSIIPGYEQYF
- 13 TRBJ1-2 - TRBV6-5 TGTGCCAGCAGTTACTCGACAGTTTATGGCTACACCTTC CASSYSTVYGYTF
- 13 TRBJ2-3 - TRBV4-1 TGCGCCAGCAGCCCAGGGGTCACAGATACGCAGTATTTT CASSPGVTDTQYF
- 13 TRBJ1-2 TRBD1 TRBV4-1 TGCGCCAGCAGCCAAGGACAGGGTATTGGCTACACCTTC CASSQGQGIGYTF
- 12 TRBJ2-7 - TRBV5-1 TGCGCCAGCAGCTTGGCTACCTACGAGCAGTACTTC CASSLATYEQYF
- 15 TRBJ2-3 - TRBV9 TGTGCCAGCAGCGGTAGAAAGTCTAGCACAGATACGCAGTATTTT CASSGRKSSTDTQYF
- 15 TRBJ1-1 TRBD1 TRBV18 TGTGCCAGCTCACCGGTGACAGGGGGGAGGACTGAAGCTTTCTTT CASSPVTGGRTEAFF
- 14 TRBJ2-7 - TRBV6-1 TGTGCCAGCGATTTCAGGGTCGGCTCCTACGAGCAGTACTTC CASDFRVGSYEQYF
- 15 TRBJ2-7 - TRBV5-1 TGCGCCAGCAGCTTAAGCGAGGGAAGGACCTACGAGCAGTACTTC CASSLSEGRTYEQYF